The 18 T cell receptor beta chains in this list originate from one sample, sequenced in a study of shared clonotypes between healthy human individuals. Profiled with immunoSEQ multiplex PCR; TCRdb holds only in-frame clones, not every one. The sample yields approximately 1,500,000 clones, roughly 98% seen once. Sample: naive CD4+ T cells sorted from blood. Stated subset: CD45RA+ positively selected. The source of these receptors is a man aged 25 to 40 in good health.

This rearrangement joins TRBV5-1 to TRBJ1-1; D is perhaps TRBD1 (5 bases). Germline V CDR1 and CDR2: SGHRS, YFSETQ. V was cut by 1 base and J by 3 bases, with 10 bases left in between. This CDR3 spans 14 amino acids. The CDR3: CASSLQGGYTEAFF. CDR3 coding DNA: TGCGCCAGCAGCTTGCAGGGTGGGTACACTGAAGCTTTCTTT.

The chain recombines TRBV18 with TRBJ2-6; 9 bases agree with TRBD2. The CDR3 contains 18 residues. V gave up 6 bases and J gave up 0 bases; unmatched junction bases: 9. Germline CDR1 is KGHSH and CDR2 is LQKENI. The CDR3: CASSLKGLASSGANVLTF. CDR3 sequence (DNA): TGTGCCAGCTCCCTCAAGGGACTAGCCAGCTCTGGGGCCAACGTCCTGACTTTC.

The chain has TRBV19 and TRBJ2-2; 8 nucleotides line up with TRBD2. Germline V gene lookup returns CDR1 LNHDA and CDR2 SQIVND (reference sequence). The CDR3 is made up of 16 amino acids. Germline trimming cut 6 bases from V and 6 bases from J; bases unmatched to any gene: 12. The CDR3 DNA follows: TGTGCCAGTAGCCATATAGCGGGATGGGGCCCCGGGGAGCTGTTTTTT. It specifies CASSHIAGWGPGELFF.

A note on this clone: A read error may produce the germline difference seen at one junction end. The rearrangement joins TRBV5-1 to TRBJ2-7; D could derive from TRBD1 or TRBD2 (7 bases each). Germline V lookup: CDR1 SGHRS, CDR2 YFSETQ. The CDR3 has 13 residues. CDR3 sequence (DNA): TGCGCCAGCAGTTCCGGAGGGGACAGCGGGACGCGCTTC. The encoded protein is CASSSGGDSGTRF.

The CDR3 nucleotides read TGTGCCAGTATAGGGCTGAACACCGGGGAGCTGTTTTTT. Residues: CASIGLNTGELFF. V is TRBV19 and J is TRBJ2-2; no clear D gene. CDR3 size: 13 residues. Germline V CDR1 and CDR2: LNHDA, SQIVND (reference sequence). Trimming left V 7 bases short and J 1 base short, with 7 bases between. Combining the CDR3 with reference TRBV19 and TRBJ2-2 gives the whole variable domain DGGITQSPKYLFRKEGQNVTLSCEQNLNHDAMYWYRQDPGQGLRLIYYSQIVNDFQKGDIAEGYSVSREKKESFPLTVTSAQKNPTAFYLCASIGLNTGELFFGEGSRLTVL.

The chain has TRBV19 and TRBJ2-7, with D perhaps TRBD1 (5 bases). This CDR3 comprises 14 residues. Between the trimmed V and J ends, which lost 0 bases and 7 bases, there was a span of 13 bases. Per germline, CDR1 LNHDA and CDR2 SQIVND (reference sequence). CDR3 region: CASSIEVPGREQYF. In DNA, the CDR3 is TGTGCCAGTAGTATAGAGGTACCAGGGCGGGAGCAGTACTTC.

The J gene is TRBJ2-4, the V gene TRBV27; tentatively, D is TRBD2 (5 bases). This CDR3 comprises 13 residues. Germline V gene sequence: CDR1 MNHEY, CDR2 SMNVEV (reference sequence). Trimming took 5 bases from V and 7 from J, leaving 12 bases between them. CDR3 sequence: CASSPRGTNIQYF. The CDR3 DNA is TGTGCCAGCAGTCCCCGGGGAACGAACATTCAGTACTTC.

This clone showed up just once. This chain connects TRBV15 to TRBJ2-3; D uncertain. Germline V gene sequence: CDR1 LNHNV, CDR2 YYDKDF (reference sequence). The CDR3 length is 16 residues. Trimming pared 0 bases from V and 3 bases from J, leaving 13 bases between. The CDR3: CATSREIADKTDTQYF. CDR3 sequence (DNA): TGTGCCACCAGCAGAGAGATCGCTGACAAAACAGATACGCAGTATTTT. Variable domain in full (rest from reference TRBV15 and TRBJ2-3): DAMVIQNPRYQVTQFGKPVTLSCSQTLNHNVMYWYQQKSSQAPKLLFHYYDKDFNNEADTPDNFQSRRPNTSFCFLDIRSPGLGDTAMYLCATSREIADKTDTQYFGPGTRLTVL.

This clone was found once. CDR3 sequence (DNA): TGTGCCAGCAGCGTCGACAGGGTGGGCGAAAAACTGTTTTTT. Translation: CASSVDRVGEKLFF. V and J are TRBV7-8 and TRBJ1-4; TRBD1 matches 7 bases. Trimming took 5 bases from V and 8 from J; bases not matched to a gene: 8. The CDR3 covers 14 residues. Germline V gene sequence: CDR1 SGHVS, CDR2 FQNEAQ. The full variable domain, its missing parts supplied by reference TRBV7-8 and TRBJ1-4, is GAGVSQSPRYKVAKRGQDVALRCDPISGHVSLFWYQQALGQGPEFLTYFQNEAQLDKSGLPSDRFFAERPEGSVSTLKIQRTQQEDSAVYLCASSVDRVGEKLFFGSGTQLSVL.

This chain uses TRBV30 with TRBJ2-7; D gene unclear. Germline V lookup: CDR1 GTSNPN, CDR2 SVGIG (reference sequence). CDR3 length equals 11 residues. V was pared by 2 bases and J by 3 bases, with 5 bases between. This CDR3 reads CAWSSDYEQYF. The CDR3 region has the DNA TGTGCCTGGAGTTCGGACTACGAGCAGTACTTC.

Comment on this clone: The same CDR3 is also encoded by other DNA sequences in this sample. V is TRBV28 and J is TRBJ1-5; 8 bases are a match to TRBD1. J lost 2 bases, V lost 6 bases, and 6 bases had no gene match. Germline V gives CDR1 MDHEN, CDR2 SYDVKM. CDR3 length equals 15 residues. In nucleotides, the CDR3 is TGTGCCAGCAGACATCAGGGGGCAGGCAATCAGCCCCAGCATTTT. This encodes CASRHQGAGNQPQHF.

This chain connects TRBV5-4 to TRBJ2-7; D might be TRBD2 (6 bases). The germline gives CDR1 SGHNT, CDR2 YYREEE (reference sequence). There are 15 residues in the CDR3. Trimming pared 1 base from V and 2 bases from J, leaving 13 bases between. The CDR3 nucleotides are TGTGCCAGCAGCTTGAGGGGCGGGATCCCCTACGAGCAGTACTTC. Translation: CASSLRGGIPYEQYF.

As concerns this clone: A much larger clone differs from this one at a single base, so this may be a read error. Other DNA variants within this sample encode the same CDR3. The chain uses TRBV28 and TRBJ2-7; 7 nucleotides line up with TRBD1. Germline CDR1 is MDHEN and CDR2 is SYDVKM. The CDR3 sequence is 13 residues long. After removal of 5 bases from V and 2 bases from J, the junction contained 3 bases not matched to a gene. CDR3 in amino acids: CASSPGQTYEQYF. The CDR3 nucleotides read TGTGCCAGCAGTCCGGGACAGACCTACGAGCAGTACTTC.

V usage is TRBV11-2 and J usage is TRBJ2-7; 11 positions match TRBD2. The CDR3 runs to 15 residues. The germline CDR1 and CDR2 sequences are SGHAT and FQNNGV. Germline trimming cut 1 base from V and 3 bases from J; bases unmatched to any gene: 2. The CDR3, as DNA: TGTGCCAGCAGCTTAGGACTAGCGGGGTACTACGAGCAGTACTTC. Its protein product is CASSLGLAGYYEQYF.

The chain uses TRBV5-4 and TRBJ2-7, with D perhaps matching TRBD1 or TRBD2 (5 bases each). The germline CDR1 and CDR2 sequences are SGHNT and YYREEE (reference sequence). V lost 0 bases and J lost 6, with 16 bases in between. The CDR3 sequence is 15 residues long. The CDR3 DNA follows: TGTGCCAGCAGCTTGGGTCGGGCTACTGGGGGCGAGCAGTACTTC. Encoded protein: CASSLGRATGGEQYF.

V usage is TRBV5-1 and J usage is TRBJ1-1; D perhaps matches TRBD1 (6 bases). The CDR3 length is 12 residues. V was pared by 5 bases and J by 7 bases, with 12 bases between. CDR1 and CDR2 (germline): SGHRS, YFSETQ. The CDR3 DNA sequence: TGCGCCAGCAGTTCAGGGGTAGATGAAGCTTTCTTT. Translation: CASSSGVDEAFF.

The V call is TRBV28, the J call TRBJ2-3; possible D gene TRBD1, 5 bases. The CDR3 has 15 amino acids. Trimming shortened V by 3 bases and J by 1 base, and 11 bases separated the two germline ends. Germline CDR1 is MDHEN and CDR2 is SYDVKM. CDR3 DNA: TGTGCCAGCAGTTTGGACATATTTCGCACAGATACGCAGTATTTT. As protein: CASSLDIFRTDTQYF.

The genes are TRBV18 and TRBJ2-7; D is undetermined. V shed 5 bases and J shed 3 bases, with 11 bases lying between them. The CDR3 covers 13 residues. CDR1 is KGHSH and CDR2 is LQKENI in the germline V gene. This chain's CDR3 is CASSTSLGYEQYF. The CDR3 DNA reads as TGTGCCAGCTCAACTTCCCTAGGCTACGAGCAGTACTTC. The entire variable domain, with the rest obtained from reference TRBV18 and TRBJ2-7, is as follows: NAGVMQNPRHLVRRRGQEARLRCSPMKGHSHVYWYRQLPEEGLKFMVYLQKENIIDESGMPKERFSAEFPKEGPSILRIQQVVRGDSAAYFCASSTSLGYEQYFGPGTRLTVT.